The 14 T cell receptor beta chains presented below share a single source sample, sequenced in a study of T cell changes during pregnancy in multiple sclerosis. Clones were read by immunoSEQ multiplex PCR, and TCRdb kept only the in-frame ones, dropping some. The sample lists tens of thousands of clones; roughly 90% were seen once. The sequencing here drew on peripheral blood, taken before pregnancy. These receptor sequences come from a female donor with multiple sclerosis, enrolled in a pregnancy study.

This clone occurred once. V gene TRBV7-2 combines with J gene TRBJ1-2; a possible D gene is TRBD1 (6 bases). In germline, CDR1 is SGHTA, CDR2 FQGNSA. V was clipped by 3 bases and J by 4 bases, with 9 bases between them. The CDR3 consists of 13 residues. CDR3 nucleotides: TGTGCCAGCAGCTTGGACAGTGTCTATGGCTACACCTTC. It is translated as CASSLDSVYGYTF.

The chain has TRBV6-5 and TRBJ2-3; 13 bases agree with TRBD2. The length of the CDR3 is 14 residues. CDR1 is MNHEY, CDR2 SVGAGI, per germline. Trimming removed 6 bases from V and 5 bases from J; junction bases left unmatched: 2. DNA for the CDR3: TGTGCCAGCAGCCGACTAGCGGGGGGAGATACGCAGTATTTT. It yields the protein CASSRLAGGDTQYF.

The chain joins TRBV6-6 to TRBJ1-6, with a possible D match to TRBD1 (5 bases). CDR3 length: 15 amino acids. In germline, CDR1 is MNHNY, CDR2 SVGAGI (reference sequence). The V gene lost 1 base and the J gene lost 6 bases, with 10 bases spanning the gap. CDR3 amino acids: CASSYLGGSNSPLHF. CDR3 sequence (DNA): TGTGCCAGCAGTTACTTGGGGGGAAGTAATTCACCCCTCCACTTT.

This chain joins TRBV4-3 and TRBJ1-4, with 9 bases fitting TRBD1. The CDR3 is made up of 15 amino acids. In germline, CDR1 is LGHNA, CDR2 YSLEER. V was clipped by 4 bases and J by 7 bases; unmatched bases: 7. The CDR3 region is CASSLERQGVEKLFF. The CDR3, as DNA: TGCGCCAGCAGCCTGGAGAGACAGGGGGTTGAAAAACTGTTTTTT.

The CDR3 is CASSFTGYGYTF. Written as DNA, the CDR3 is TGTGCCAGCAGTTTTACGGGTTATGGCTACACCTTC. The chain carries TRBV27 and TRBJ1-2, with D unclear. Germline V gives CDR1 MNHEY, CDR2 SMNVEV (reference sequence). The CDR3 runs to 12 residues. V was trimmed by 3 bases and J by 5 bases, leaving 7 bases between them.

This chain joins TRBV29-1 and TRBJ2-7; weak D call: TRBD1 (6 bases). Germline V gene sequence: CDR1 SQVTM, CDR2 ANQGSEA. The CDR3 contains 14 residues. Between the trimmed V and J ends, which lost 8 bases and 2 bases, there was a span of 19 bases. DNA of the CDR3: TGCAGCACAGGTGGCGGCAGGGGTCCCTACGAGCAGTACTTC. This translates into CSTGGGRGPYEQYF.

This clone has just a few counts. The chain is built from TRBV4-3 and TRBJ2-5; 12 bases line up with TRBD1. V was pared by 4 bases and J by 5 bases, with 20 bases of the junction left unmatched. The CDR3 has 20 residues. The germline gives CDR1 LGHNA, CDR2 YSLEER. The CDR3 loop reads CASSRPCSRDRGRVGETQYF. For the CDR3, the DNA is TGCGCCAGCAGCCGCCCCTGTTCCCGGGACAGGGGGCGAGTCGGGGAGACCCAGTACTTC.

V is TRBV9 and J is TRBJ1-4, with D possibly being TRBD1 (6 bases). This CDR3 has 15 amino acids. The V and J ends lost 1 base and 7 bases respectively, with 14 bases between them. The germline CDR1 and CDR2 sequences are SGDLS and YYNGEE. For the CDR3, the DNA is TGTGCCAGCAGCGTATTTCAGGGGCAGGGTGAAAAACTGTTTTTT. Translation gives CASSVFQGQGEKLFF.

The chain carries TRBV4-1 and TRBJ2-5; D remains ambiguous. The CDR3 has 13 residues. The germline V gene has CDR1 MGHRA and CDR2 YSYEKL. V lost 4 bases and J lost 1, with 7 bases in between. The CDR3, as DNA: TGCGCCAGCAGCCCCCCCGGCCAAGAGACCCAGTACTTC. It specifies CASSPPGQETQYF.

The CDR3 nucleotides read TGTGCCAGCAGTGCCGCGGACAGAGGACGCGGTGGGGCCAACGTCCTGACTTTC. It encodes CASSAADRGRGGANVLTF. The rearrangement links TRBV2 to TRBJ2-6, with TRBD1 as a possible D gene (6 bases). The CDR3 consists of 18 residues. CDR1 is SNHLY, CDR2 FYNNEI, per germline. Deletions cut 4 bases from V and 3 bases from J, with 19 bases between.

This clone was found once. The rearrangement joins TRBV15 to TRBJ1-3; D might be TRBD1 (5 bases). The germline V gene has CDR1 LNHNV and CDR2 YYDKDF (reference sequence). This CDR3 has 16 amino acids. V lost 0 bases to trimming and J lost 2 bases, with 11 bases between them. CDR3 in DNA: TGTGCCACCAGCAGAGATAGGAGGGGCACTGGAAACACCATATATTTT. This encodes CATSRDRRGTGNTIYF.

The rearrangement joins TRBV19 to TRBJ2-3; TRBD1 matches 10 bases. The trim removed 3 bases at V and 0 bases at J, leaving 3 bases unmatched. Germline assignment: CDR1 LNHDA and CDR2 SQIVND (reference sequence). CDR3 length: 16 residues. The CDR3 DNA follows: TGTGCCAGTAGTATTGGGACAGGGGTTAGCACAGATACGCAGTATTTT. Translation gives CASSIGTGVSTDTQYF.

In its sample, this clone was seen once. This chain connects TRBV6-1 to TRBJ1-6; TRBD1 is a possible D gene (6 bases). The CDR3 has 14 amino acids. Trimming took 6 bases from V and 5 from J, leaving 11 bases between them. Germline values: CDR1 MNHNS, CDR2 SASEGT. The CDR3 region is CASRTGWDNSPLHF. Here the CDR3 DNA reads TGTGCCAGCAGAACAGGGTGGGATAATTCACCCCTCCACTTT.

V is TRBV4-1 and J is TRBJ2-5; no firm D call. CDR3 length: 14 amino acids. Germline loops: CDR1 MGHRA, CDR2 YSYEKL. The V end lost 2 bases, the J end lost 2 bases, and 9 bases lay between the germline ends. The CDR3 region has the DNA TGCGCCAGCAGCCAACGCGACATACAAGAGACCCAGTACTTC. This codes for CASSQRDIQETQYF.